The clone carrying this T cell receptor (beta chain) came up a few times. The data belong to a study of identical twins. V trimming: 6 bases; J trimming: 5 bases; junction bases outside the gene matches: 9. Germline loops: CDR1 SGHVS, CDR2 FQNEAQ. CDR3 length equals 14 residues. TCRdb reprocessed the 5' RACE reads with MiXCR, giving one entry per CDR3 protein. The profile shows some 760,000 distinct CDR3 sequences, roughly 18% of them singletons. These data are also associated with another study on T cells expressing NK-cell markers. Per that paper: These clonotypes additionally ranked first within the CD3+CD56-NKG2C+ fraction of a few donors.

The chain carries TRBV7-8 and TRBJ1-1; 7 nucleotides align to TRBD1. This receptor was taken from a woman aged 18-30 years in good health. The sequenced sample consisted of PBMCs. The CDR3, as DNA: TGTGCCAGCAGTCGAGGGGGCGCGGGGACTGAAGCTTTCTTT. Translation gives CASSRGGAGTEAFF.